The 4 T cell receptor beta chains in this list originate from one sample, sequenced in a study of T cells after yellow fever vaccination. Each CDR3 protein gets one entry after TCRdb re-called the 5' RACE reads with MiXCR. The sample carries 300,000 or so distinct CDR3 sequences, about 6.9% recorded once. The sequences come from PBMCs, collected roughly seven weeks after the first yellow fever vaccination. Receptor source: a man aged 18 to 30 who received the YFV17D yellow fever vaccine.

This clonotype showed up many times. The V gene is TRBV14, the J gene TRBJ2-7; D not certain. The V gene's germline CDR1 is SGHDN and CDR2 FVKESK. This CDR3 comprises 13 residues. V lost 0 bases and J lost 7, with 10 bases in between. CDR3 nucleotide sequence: TGTGCCAGCAGCCAAGACTGCCCGTTGGAGCAGTACGTC. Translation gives CASSQDCPLEQYV.

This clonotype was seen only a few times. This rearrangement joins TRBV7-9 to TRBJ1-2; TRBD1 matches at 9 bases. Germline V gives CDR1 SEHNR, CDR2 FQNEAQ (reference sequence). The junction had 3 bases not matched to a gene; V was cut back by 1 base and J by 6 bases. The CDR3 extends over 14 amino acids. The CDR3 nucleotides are TGTGCCAGCAGCTTAGACAGGGGGCTCGATGGCTACACCTTC. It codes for CASSLDRGLDGYTF.

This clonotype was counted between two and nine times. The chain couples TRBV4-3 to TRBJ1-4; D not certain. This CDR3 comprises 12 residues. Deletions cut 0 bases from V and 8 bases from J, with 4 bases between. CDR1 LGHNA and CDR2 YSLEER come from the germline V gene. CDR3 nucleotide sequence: TGCGCCAGCAGCCAAGATCGAGAAAAACTGTTTTTT. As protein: CASSQDREKLFF.

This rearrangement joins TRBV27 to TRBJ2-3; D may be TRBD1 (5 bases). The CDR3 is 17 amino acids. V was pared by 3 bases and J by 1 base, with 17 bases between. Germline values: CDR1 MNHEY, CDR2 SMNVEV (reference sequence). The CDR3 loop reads CASSFINADTGTDTQYF. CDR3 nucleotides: TGTGCCAGCAGTTTTATTAACGCGGACACGGGCACAGATACGCAGTATTTT.